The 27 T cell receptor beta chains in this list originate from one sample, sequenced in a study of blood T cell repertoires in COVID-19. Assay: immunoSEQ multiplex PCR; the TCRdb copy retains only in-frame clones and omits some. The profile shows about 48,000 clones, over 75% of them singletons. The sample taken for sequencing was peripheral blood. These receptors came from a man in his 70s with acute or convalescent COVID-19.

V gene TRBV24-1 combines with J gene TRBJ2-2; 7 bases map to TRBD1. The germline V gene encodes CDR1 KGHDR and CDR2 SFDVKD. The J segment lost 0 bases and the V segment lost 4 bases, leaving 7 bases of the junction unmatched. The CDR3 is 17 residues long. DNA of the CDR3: TGTGCCACCAGTGACCCCCCCGGGACAGCGAACACCGGGGAGCTGTTTTTT. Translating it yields CATSDPPGTANTGELFF.

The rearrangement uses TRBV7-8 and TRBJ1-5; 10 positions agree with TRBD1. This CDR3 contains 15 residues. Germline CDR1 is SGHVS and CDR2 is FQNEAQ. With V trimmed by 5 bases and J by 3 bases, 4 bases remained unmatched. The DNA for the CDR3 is TGTGCCAGCAGCCCCGGGACAGGGGACAATCAGCCCCAGCATTTT. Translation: CASSPGTGDNQPQHF. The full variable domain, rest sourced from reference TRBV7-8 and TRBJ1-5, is GAGVSQSPRYKVAKRGQDVALRCDPISGHVSLFWYQQALGQGPEFLTYFQNEAQLDKSGLPSDRFFAERPEGSVSTLKIQRTQQEDSAVYLCASSPGTGDNQPQHFGDGTRLSIL.

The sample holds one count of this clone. The CDR3 is CASSQVQQETQYF. The CDR3 nucleotides read TGTGCCAGCAGCCAAGTGCAGCAAGAGACCCAGTACTTC. The V and J genes are TRBV4-2 and TRBJ2-5; D uncertain. Germline lookup yields CDR1 LGHNA and CDR2 YNFKEQ. The CDR3 extends over 13 amino acids. Deletions cut 1 base from V and 2 bases from J, with 5 bases between.

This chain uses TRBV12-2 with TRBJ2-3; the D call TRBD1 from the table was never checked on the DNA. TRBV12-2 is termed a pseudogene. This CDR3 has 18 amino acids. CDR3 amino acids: CASRLALRDTQVTDTQYF. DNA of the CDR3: TGTGCAAGTCGCTTAGCGCTACGGGACACCCAAGTCACAGATACGCAGTATTTT.

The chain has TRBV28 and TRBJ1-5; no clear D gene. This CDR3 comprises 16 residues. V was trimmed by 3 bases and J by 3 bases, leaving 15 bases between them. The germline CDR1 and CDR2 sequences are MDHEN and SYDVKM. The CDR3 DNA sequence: TGTGCCAGCAGTTTTCGGGGTGCCCCTCTCAATCAGCCCCAGCATTTT. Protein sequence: CASSFRGAPLNQPQHF.

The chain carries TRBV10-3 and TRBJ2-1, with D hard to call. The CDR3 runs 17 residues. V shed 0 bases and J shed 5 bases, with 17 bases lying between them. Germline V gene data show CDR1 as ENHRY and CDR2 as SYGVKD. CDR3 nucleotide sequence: TGTGCCATCAGTGAGTCGAAAACAATGATCTCAGACAATGAGCAGTTCTTC. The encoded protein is CAISESKTMISDNEQFF.

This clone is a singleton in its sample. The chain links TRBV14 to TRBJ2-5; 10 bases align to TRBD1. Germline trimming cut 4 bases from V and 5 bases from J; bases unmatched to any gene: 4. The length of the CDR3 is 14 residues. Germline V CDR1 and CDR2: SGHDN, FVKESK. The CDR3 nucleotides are TGTGCCAGCAGCCGGGACAGGGGAGGGGAGACCCAGTACTTC. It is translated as CASSRDRGGETQYF.

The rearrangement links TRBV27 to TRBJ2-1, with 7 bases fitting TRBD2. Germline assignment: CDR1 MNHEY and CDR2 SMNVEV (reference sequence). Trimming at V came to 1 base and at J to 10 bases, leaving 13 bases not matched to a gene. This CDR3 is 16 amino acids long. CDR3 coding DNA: TGTGCCAGCAGTTTATTGGCTAGCGGAGTCTCTTGGGAGCAGTTCTTC. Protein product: CASSLLASGVSWEQFF.

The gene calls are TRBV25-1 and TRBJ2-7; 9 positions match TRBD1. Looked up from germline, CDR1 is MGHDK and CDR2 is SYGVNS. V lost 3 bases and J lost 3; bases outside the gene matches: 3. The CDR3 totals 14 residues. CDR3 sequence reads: CASSEGQGHYEQYF. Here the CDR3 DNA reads TGTGCCAGCAGTGAGGGACAGGGTCACTACGAGCAGTACTTC.

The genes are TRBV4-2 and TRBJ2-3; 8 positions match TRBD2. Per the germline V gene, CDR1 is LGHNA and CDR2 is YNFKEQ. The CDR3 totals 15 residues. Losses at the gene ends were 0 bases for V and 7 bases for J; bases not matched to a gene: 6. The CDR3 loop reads CASSQEPGLVNTQYF. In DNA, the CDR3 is TGTGCCAGCAGCCAAGAGCCGGGACTAGTAAATACGCAGTATTTT.

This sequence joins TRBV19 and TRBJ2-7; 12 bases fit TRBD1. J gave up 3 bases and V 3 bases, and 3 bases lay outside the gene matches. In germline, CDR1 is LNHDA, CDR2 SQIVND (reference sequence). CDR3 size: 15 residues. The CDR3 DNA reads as TGTGCCAGTAGTATTGGGACAGGGGGCTTCTACGAGCAGTACTTC. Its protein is CASSIGTGGFYEQYF. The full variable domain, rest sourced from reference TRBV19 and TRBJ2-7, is DGGITQSPKYLFRKEGQNVTLSCEQNLNHDAMYWYRQDPGQGLRLIYYSQIVNDFQKGDIAEGYSVSREKKESFPLTVTSAQKNPTAFYLCASSIGTGGFYEQYFGPGTRLTVT.

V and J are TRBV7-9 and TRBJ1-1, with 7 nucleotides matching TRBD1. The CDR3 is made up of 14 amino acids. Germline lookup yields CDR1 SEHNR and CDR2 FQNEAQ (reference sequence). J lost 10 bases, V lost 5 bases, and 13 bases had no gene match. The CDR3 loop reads CASSARDSDVRAFF. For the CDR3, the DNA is TGTGCCAGCAGCGCCAGGGACAGCGACGTGAGAGCTTTCTTT.

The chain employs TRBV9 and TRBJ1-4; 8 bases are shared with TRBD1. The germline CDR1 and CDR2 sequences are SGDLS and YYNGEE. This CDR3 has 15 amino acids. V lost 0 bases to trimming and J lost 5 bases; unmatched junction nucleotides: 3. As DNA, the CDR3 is TGTGCCAGCAGCGTAGCAGGGACAGGAAATGAAAAACTGTTTTTT. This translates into CASSVAGTGNEKLFF. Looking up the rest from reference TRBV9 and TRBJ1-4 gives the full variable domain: DSGVTQTPKHLITATGQRVTLRCSPRSGDLSVYWYQQSLDQGLQFLIQYYNGEERAKGNILERFSAQQFPDLHSELNLSSLELGDSALYFCASSVAGTGNEKLFFGSGTQLSVL.

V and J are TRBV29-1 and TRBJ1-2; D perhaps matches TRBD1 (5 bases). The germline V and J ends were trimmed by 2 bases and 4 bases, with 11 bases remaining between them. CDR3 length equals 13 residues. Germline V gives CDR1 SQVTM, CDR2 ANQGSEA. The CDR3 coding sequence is TGCAGCGTTGAATCATACAGGAGCTATGGCTACACCTTC. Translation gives CSVESYRSYGYTF.

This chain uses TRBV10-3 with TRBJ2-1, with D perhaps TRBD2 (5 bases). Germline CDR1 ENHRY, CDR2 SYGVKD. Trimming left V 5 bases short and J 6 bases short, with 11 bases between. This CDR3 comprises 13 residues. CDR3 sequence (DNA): TGTGCCATCAGTTTCGAGACTATCAATGAGCAGTTCTTC. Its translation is CAISFETINEQFF.

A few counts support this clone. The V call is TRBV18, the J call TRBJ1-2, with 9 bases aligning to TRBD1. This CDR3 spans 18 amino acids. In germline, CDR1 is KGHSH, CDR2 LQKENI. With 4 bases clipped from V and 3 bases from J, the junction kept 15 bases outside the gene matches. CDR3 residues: CASSRLSPDRGVDYGYTF. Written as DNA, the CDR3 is TGTGCCAGCTCACGACTTTCCCCGGACAGGGGAGTAGACTATGGCTACACCTTC.

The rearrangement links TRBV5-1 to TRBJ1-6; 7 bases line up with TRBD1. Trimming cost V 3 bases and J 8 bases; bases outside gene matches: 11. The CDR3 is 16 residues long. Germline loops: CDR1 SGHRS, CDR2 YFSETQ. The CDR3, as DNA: TGCGCCAGCAGCTCAGGACAGGCGATTGTGGATTCACCCCTCCACTTT. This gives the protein CASSSGQAIVDSPLHF.

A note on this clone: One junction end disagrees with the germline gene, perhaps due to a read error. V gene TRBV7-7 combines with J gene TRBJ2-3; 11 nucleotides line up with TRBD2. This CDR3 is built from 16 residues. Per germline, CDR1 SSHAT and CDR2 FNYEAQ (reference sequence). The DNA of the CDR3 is TGTGCTAGCAGCCTGATAGCGGGGGGGGACACAGATACGCAGTATTTT. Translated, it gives CASSLIAGGDTDTQYF. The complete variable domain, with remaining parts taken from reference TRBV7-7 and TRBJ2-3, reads GAGVSQSPRYKVTKRGQDVTLRCDPISSHATLYWYQQALGQGPEFLTYFNYEAQPDKSGLPSDRFSAERPEGSISTLTIQRTEQRDSAMYRCASSLIAGGDTDTQYFGPGTRLTVL.

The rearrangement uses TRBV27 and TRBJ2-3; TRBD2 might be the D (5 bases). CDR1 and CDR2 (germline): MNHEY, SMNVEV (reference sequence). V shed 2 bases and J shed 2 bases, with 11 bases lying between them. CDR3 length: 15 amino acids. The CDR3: CASSLGMGATDTQYF. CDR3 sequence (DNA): TGTGCCAGCAGTTTAGGAATGGGAGCCACAGATACGCAGTATTTT.

The DNA for the CDR3 is TGTGCCAGCAGCGGGACAGGGGAGGTTGCCGAGCAGTACTTC. This codes for CASSGTGEVAEQYF. V is TRBV7-2 and J is TRBJ2-7; TRBD1 matches 10 bases. From germline, CDR1 is SGHTA and CDR2 FQGNSA. The CDR3 spans 14 residues. After removal of 5 bases from V and 6 bases from J, the junction contained 7 bases not matched to a gene.

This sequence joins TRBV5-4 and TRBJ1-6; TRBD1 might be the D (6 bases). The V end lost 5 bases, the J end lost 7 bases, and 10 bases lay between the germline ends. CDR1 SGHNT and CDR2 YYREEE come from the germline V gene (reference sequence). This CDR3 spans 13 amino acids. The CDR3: CASRQGWNSPLHF. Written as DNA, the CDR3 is TGTGCCAGCAGACAGGGCTGGAATTCACCCCTCCACTTT. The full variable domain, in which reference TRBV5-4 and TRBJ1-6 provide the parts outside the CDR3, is ETGVTQSPTHLIKTRGQQVTLRCSSQSGHNTVSWYQQALGQGPQFIFQYYREEENGRGNFPPRFSGLQFPNYSSELNVNALELDDSALYLCASRQGWNSPLHFGNGTRLTVT.

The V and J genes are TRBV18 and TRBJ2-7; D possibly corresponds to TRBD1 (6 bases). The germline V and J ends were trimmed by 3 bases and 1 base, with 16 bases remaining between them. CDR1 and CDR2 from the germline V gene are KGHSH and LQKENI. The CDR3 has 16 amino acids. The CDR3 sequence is CASSPQGSGYSYEQYF. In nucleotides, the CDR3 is TGTGCCAGCTCACCCCAGGGGTCAGGGTATTCCTACGAGCAGTACTTC.

For the CDR3, the DNA is TGTGCCTGGAGCGACCAGGGGCTTGATGGCTACACCTTC. Its protein product is CAWSDQGLDGYTF. J is TRBJ1-2 and V is TRBV30, with D maybe TRBD1 (6 bases). V lost 3 bases, J lost 6 bases, and 14 bases lay in between. Germline V gene lookup returns CDR1 GTSNPN and CDR2 SVGIG (reference sequence). The CDR3 runs 13 residues.

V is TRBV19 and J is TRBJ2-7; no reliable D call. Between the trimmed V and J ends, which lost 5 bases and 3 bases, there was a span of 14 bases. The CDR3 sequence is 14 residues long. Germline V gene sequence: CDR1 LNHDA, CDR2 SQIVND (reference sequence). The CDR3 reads CASSDVGRLYEQYF. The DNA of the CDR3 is TGTGCCAGTAGTGATGTGGGCAGGCTCTACGAGCAGTACTTC.

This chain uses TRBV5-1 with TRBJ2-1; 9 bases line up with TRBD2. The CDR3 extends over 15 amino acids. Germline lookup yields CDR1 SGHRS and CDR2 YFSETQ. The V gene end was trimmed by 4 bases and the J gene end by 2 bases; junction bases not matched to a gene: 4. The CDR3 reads CASSLSGGPYNEQFF. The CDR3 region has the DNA TGCGCCAGCAGCCTTAGCGGGGGACCCTACAATGAGCAGTTCTTC.

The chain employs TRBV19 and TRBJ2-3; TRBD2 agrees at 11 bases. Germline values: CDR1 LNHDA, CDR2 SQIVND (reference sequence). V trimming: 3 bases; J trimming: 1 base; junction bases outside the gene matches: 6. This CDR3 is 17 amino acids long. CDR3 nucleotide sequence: TGTGCCAGTAGTATTCGACTGACTAGCGGGGGCACAGATACGCAGTATTTT. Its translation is CASSIRLTSGGTDTQYF.

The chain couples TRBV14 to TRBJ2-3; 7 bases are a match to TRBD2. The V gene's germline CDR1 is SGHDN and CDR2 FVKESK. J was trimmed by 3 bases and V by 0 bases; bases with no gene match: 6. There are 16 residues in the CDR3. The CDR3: CASSQERGVRTDTQYF. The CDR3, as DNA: TGTGCCAGCAGCCAAGAACGGGGGGTTAGGACAGATACGCAGTATTTT.